These 8 T cell receptor beta chains were sequenced from one sample in a study of blood T cell repertoires in COVID-19 (TCRdb year 2020). Library construction relied on the immunoSEQ multiplex PCR assay. TCRdb stores this immuneACCESS table with in-frame sequences only. Part of the clones is absent; in the studies checked, under half of the shortfall reflects unresolved V genes, and no reason is known for the rest. The sample table shows 93,000 or so clones, and about 87% are seen once. The ten largest clones add up to 10% to 15% of the sample. Material: peripheral blood. The source of these receptors is a human donor in a cohort sampled during active or convalescent COVID-19.

The rearrangement joins TRBV2 to TRBJ2-5; unclear D gene. The CDR3 covers 14 residues. Germline CDR1 SNHLY, CDR2 FYNNEI. V was pared by 4 bases and J by 4 bases, with 13 bases between. The chain's CDR3 is CASSGLVRRETQYF. The DNA of the CDR3 is TGTGCCAGCAGTGGCCTAGTGAGGAGAGAGACCCAGTACTTC.

The chain employs TRBV4-2 and TRBJ2-2, with D unclear. This CDR3 spans 15 amino acids. Germline-derived CDR1 and CDR2 are LGHNA and YNFKEQ. Trimming took off 1 base at V and 6 bases at J, with 12 bases between the two ends. CDR3 amino acids: CASSQVGKRAGELFF. The DNA for the CDR3 is TGTGCCAGCAGCCAAGTCGGCAAACGGGCCGGGGAGCTGTTTTTT.

The chain links TRBV5-4 to TRBJ2-5, with D perhaps matching TRBD1 (6 bases). V shed 4 bases and J shed 1 base, with 8 bases lying between them. CDR1 SGHNT and CDR2 YYREEE come from the germline V gene (reference sequence). The CDR3 has 13 residues. CDR3 region: CASSGDIQETQYF. The CDR3 region has the DNA TGTGCCAGCAGCGGGGACATCCAAGAGACCCAGTACTTC.

This clone is a singleton in its sample. CDR3 protein: CAWRSASSPLHF. CDR3 in DNA: TGTGCCTGGAGGTCCGCGAGTTCACCCCTCCACTTT. This sequence joins TRBV30 and TRBJ1-6, with D unresolved. With 3 bases removed from V and 9 bases from J, the gap between germline ends came to 9 bases. The CDR3 spans 12 residues. Germline CDR1 and CDR2: GTSNPN and SVGIG (reference sequence).

The chain links TRBV5-4 to TRBJ2-2; unclear D gene. This CDR3 has 12 amino acids. Between the trimmed V and J ends, which lost 4 bases and 2 bases, there was a span of 3 bases. Germline V CDR1 and CDR2: SGHNT, YYREEE (reference sequence). CDR3 bases: TGTGCCAGCAGCCAAAACACCGGGGAGCTGTTTTTT. Protein: CASSQNTGELFF.

As regards this clone: The sample carries other DNA sequences with the same CDR3. This chain links TRBV5-1 with TRBJ1-1; 8 bases agree with TRBD1. The CDR3 consists of 14 residues. Trimming cost V 0 bases and J 6 bases; bases outside gene matches: 4. Germline values: CDR1 SGHRS, CDR2 YFSETQ. CDR3 coding DNA: TGCGCCAGCAGCTTGGCCGGGACAGGCTCTGAAGCTTTCTTT. Its translation is CASSLAGTGSEAFF.

This clone was found a few times. The chain is built from TRBV10-3 and TRBJ1-2, with TRBD1 matching 7 bases. The ends lost 6 bases at V and 4 bases at J; junction bases unmatched: 5. Germline V gives CDR1 ENHRY, CDR2 SYGVKD. The CDR3 is made up of 13 amino acids. CDR3 protein: CAIRAGQTYGYTF. The CDR3 coding sequence is TGTGCCATCAGGGCGGGACAGACCTATGGCTACACCTTC.

The chain combines TRBV3-1 (or the pseudogene TRBV3-2) with TRBJ2-1; 10 nucleotides align to TRBD2. In germline, CDR1 is LGHDT, CDR2 YNNKEL (reference sequence). This CDR3 comprises 20 residues. V lost 0 bases to trimming and J lost 0 bases; unmatched junction nucleotides: 11. The CDR3 spells CASSQEDPSGGAVSYNEQFF. CDR3 sequence (DNA): TGTGCCAGCAGCCAAGAAGATCCCAGCGGGGGGGCAGTCTCCTACAATGAGCAGTTCTTC.